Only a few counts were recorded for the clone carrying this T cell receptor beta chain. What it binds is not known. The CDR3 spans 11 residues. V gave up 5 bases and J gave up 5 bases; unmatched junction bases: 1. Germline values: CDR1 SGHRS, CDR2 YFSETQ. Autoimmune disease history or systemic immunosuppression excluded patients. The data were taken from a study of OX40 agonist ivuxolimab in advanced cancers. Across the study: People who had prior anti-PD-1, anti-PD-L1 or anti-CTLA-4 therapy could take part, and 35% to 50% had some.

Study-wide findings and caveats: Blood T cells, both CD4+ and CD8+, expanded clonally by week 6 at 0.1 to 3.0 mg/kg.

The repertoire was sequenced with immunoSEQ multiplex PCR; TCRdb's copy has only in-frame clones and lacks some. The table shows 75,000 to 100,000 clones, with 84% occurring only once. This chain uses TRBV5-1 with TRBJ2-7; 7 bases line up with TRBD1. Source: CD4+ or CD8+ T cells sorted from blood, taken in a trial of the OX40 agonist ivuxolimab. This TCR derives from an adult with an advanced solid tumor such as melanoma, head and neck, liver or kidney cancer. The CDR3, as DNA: TGCGCCAGCAGGCAGGGGGACGAGCAGTACTTC. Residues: CASRQGDEQYF.